The next 9 T cell receptor beta chains were all read from a single sample in a study of T-cell reconstitution after alpha-beta-depleted transplantation in children. Construction of the TCRbeta library involved unique molecular identifiers. TCRdb analysed the PCR reads with MiXCR anew, one entry per CDR3 protein. The sample holds over 400,000 distinct CDR3 sequences, around 46% seen once. Source: PBMCs, taken before TCRalphabeta/CD19-depleted stem cell transplant. These receptors all stem from a girl aged 2 to 9 with aplastic anemia, due to receive a stem cell transplant.

This clonotype occurred many times. This chain connects TRBV11-2 to TRBJ2-3; D is perhaps TRBD2 (5 bases). The CDR3 extends over 13 amino acids. Germline-derived CDR1 and CDR2 are SGHAT and FQNNGV. Trimming left V 5 bases short and J 2 bases short, with 8 bases between. For the CDR3, the DNA is TGTGCCAGCAGCGAAGCGGTCACAGATACGCAGTATTTT. It encodes CASSEAVTDTQYF.

This clonotype came up once. The rearrangement joins TRBV20-1 to TRBJ2-3, with no clear D. The V end lost 0 bases, the J end lost 0 bases, and 10 bases lay between the germline ends. Germline CDR1 and CDR2: DFQATT and SNEGSKA (reference sequence). CDR3 length equals 15 residues. CDR3 nucleotides: TGCAGTGCTAGAGAAGGATGGCTTAGCACAGATACGCAGTATTTT. Protein: CSAREGWLSTDTQYF.

This clonotype was detected a few times. The CDR3 spells CASSEWGATEAFF. CDR3 coding DNA: TGCGCCAGCAGTGAGTGGGGGGCCACTGAAGCTTTCTTT. The rearrangement links TRBV10-1 to TRBJ1-1, with a tentative D call TRBD1 (6 bases). V lost 1 base to trimming and J lost 4 bases, with 7 bases between them. This CDR3 spans 13 amino acids. Germline lookup yields CDR1 WNHNN and CDR2 SYGVQD (reference sequence).

This clonotype was counted ten times or more. The V call is TRBV27, the J call TRBJ2-3; tentative D call: TRBD1 (5 bases). V lost 5 bases, J lost 4 bases, and 10 bases lay in between. Germline CDR1 and CDR2: MNHEY and SMNVEV (reference sequence). This CDR3 is 13 amino acids long. The chain's CDR3 is CASSRGSPDTQYF. In DNA form, the CDR3 reads TGTGCCAGCAGTAGGGGTAGCCCAGATACGCAGTATTTT.

The J gene is TRBJ2-2, the V gene TRBV20-1, with TRBD1 matching 8 bases. Trimming cost V 6 bases and J 4 bases; bases outside gene matches: 7. The CDR3 runs 14 residues. Germline V gives CDR1 DFQATT, CDR2 SNEGSKA (reference sequence). The CDR3 DNA reads as TGCAGTGCGAAACGGACAGGGAGCACCGGGGAGCTGTTTTTT. Translating it yields CSAKRTGSTGELFF.

The J gene is TRBJ2-7, the V gene TRBV18; 7 bases are shared with TRBD1. The CDR3 is made up of 12 amino acids. Looked up from germline, CDR1 is KGHSH and CDR2 is LQKENI. Trimming took 6 bases from V and 6 from J; bases not matched to a gene: 5. The CDR3 bases are TGTGCCAGCTCTGACAGGGTTGGCGAGCAGTACTTC. Translated: CASSDRVGEQYF.

This clonotype was detected only a few times. The chain carries TRBV6-2 or TRBV6-3 and TRBJ2-2; 9 nucleotides match TRBD2. Trimming took 5 bases from V and 1 from J; bases not matched to a gene: 11. The CDR3 loop spans 18 amino acids. Germline CDR1 MNHEY, CDR2 SVGEGT. The CDR3 sequence is CASSRPGLAERNTGELFF. The CDR3 DNA is TGTGCCAGCAGTCGACCGGGACTAGCCGAACGGAACACCGGGGAGCTGTTTTTT.

The rearrangement uses TRBV27 and TRBJ2-5; no definite D call. CDR3 length equals 19 residues. The ends were cut back, 3 bases at V and 4 bases at J, with 27 bases in the middle. Germline CDR1 MNHEY, CDR2 SMNVEV (reference sequence). The CDR3 loop is CASSLVAGSALGLRETQYF. The CDR3 DNA reads TGTGCCAGCAGTTTGGTCGCCGGGTCTGCCTTGGGTCTTCGAGAGACCCAGTACTTC.

The genes are TRBV20-1 and TRBJ1-1; no reliable D call. CDR1 is DFQATT, CDR2 SNEGSKA, per germline (reference sequence). The CDR3 sequence is 12 residues long. V gave up 0 bases and J gave up 14 bases, with 16 bases separating them. CDR3 sequence reads: CSARDASQKAFF. CDR3 DNA: TGCAGTGCTAGAGATGCCAGCCAGAAGGCCTTCTTT.